The T cell receptor beta chain described here comes from a study of spatial heterogeneity in lung cancer. Study in general: Median follow-up for sequenced PBMC samples was about two years after resection, when such samples existed.

The CDR3 contains 16 residues. Germline V gene sequence: CDR1 SGHTA, CDR2 FQGNSA. Germline trimming cut 6 bases from V and 0 bases from J; bases unmatched to any gene: 6. Specified time point: blood at routine non-recurrence follow-up after resection. Extraction of whole RNA from tumor, nontumor lung or frozen PBMC preceded unsorted sequencing. MiXCR, run by TCRdb on the 5' RACE reads, gives a single entry per CDR3 protein. In the table there are about 120,000 distinct CDR3 sequences, 9% to 15% of which are singletons. The sample holds a few counts of this clonotype. The receptor comes from a male donor with early-stage non-small cell lung cancer. The sequencing here drew on PBMCs, taken at follow-up. The chain employs TRBV7-2 and TRBJ2-3, with 10 bases matching TRBD2. The CDR3 region is CASSKTSGRSTDTQYF. As DNA, the CDR3 is TGTGCCAGCAGTAAGACTAGCGGGCGTAGCACAGATACGCAGTATTTT.